This T cell receptor (beta chain) was recorded in a study of T-cell reconstitution after alpha-beta-depleted transplantation in children. Unique molecular identifiers were built into the TCRbeta library. TCRdb ran MiXCR on the PCR reads and lists one entry per CDR3 protein. The data contain approximately 520,000 distinct CDR3 sequences, approximately 32% of them singletons. V shed 6 bases and J shed 3 bases, with 14 bases lying between them. There are 15 residues in the CDR3. The starting material was PBMCs from the stem cell graft donor, obtained from the stem cell graft. This chain joins TRBV12-3 or TRBV12-4 and TRBJ2-2, with a tentative D call TRBD2 (6 bases). This clonotype was obtained from a human donor who donated a stem cell graft to a child with aplastic anemia. This CDR3 is CASSPTRGHTGELFF. For the CDR3, the DNA is TGTGCCAGCAGCCCGACTAGGGGCCACACCGGGGAGCTGTTTTTT.